Listed below are T cell receptor beta chains from one sample, sequenced in a study of cytomegalovirus exposure and HLA in healthy donors. Clones were read by immunoSEQ multiplex PCR, and TCRdb kept only the in-frame ones, dropping some. Altogether about 240,000 clones are present, about 81% being singletons, with the ten largest covering less than 9%. The sample taken for sequencing was PBMCs. The receptors were gathered from an older woman in good health and CMV-seropositive. Each CDR3 is given with its conserved first and last residue. The D gene is left open where the match is weak. Expanded clones get a size class; other rows say once, few or many, or leave the size out.

V: TRBV14; J: TRBJ2-5; size: -; D: TRBD1; CDR3: CASSPTGPDGTQYF; DNA: TGTGCCAGCAGCCCGACAGGGCCTGATGGGACCCAGTACTTC
V: TRBV2; J: TRBJ1-4; size: few; D: -; CDR3: CASSAGDRNEKLFF; DNA: TGTGCCAGCAGTGCGGGTGACAGGAATGAAAAACTGTTTTTT
V: TRBV10-3; J: TRBJ2-7; size: -; D: TRBD2; CDR3: CAISGGAGYYEQYF; DNA: TGTGCCATCAGCGGCGGAGCGGGGTACTACGAGCAGTACTTC
V: TRBV7-2; J: TRBJ1-2; size: -; D: -; CDR3: CASSRSTDPLYGYTF; DNA: TGTGCCAGCAGCCGATCGACAGACCCCCTCTATGGCTACACCTTC
V: TRBV7-9; J: TRBJ2-3; size: -; D: TRBD1; CDR3: CASSPPRGSSTDTQYF; DNA: TGTGCCAGCAGCCCCCCCAGGGGGTCTAGCACAGATACGCAGTATTTT
V: TRBV2; J: TRBJ2-3; size: -; D: TRBD1; CDR3: CASSRQGYTDTQYF; DNA: TGTGCCAGCAGCCGACAGGGGTACACAGATACGCAGTATTTT
V: TRBV7-9; J: TRBJ2-2; size: -; D: TRBD2; CDR3: CASSLQSGSHPGELFF; DNA: TGTGCCAGCAGCTTACAGAGCGGGAGTCACCCCGGGGAGCTGTTTTTT
V: TRBV6-5; J: TRBJ2-1; size: -; D: -; CDR3: CASSPDRLSQFF; DNA: TGTGCCAGCAGTCCCGATCGACTATCACAGTTCTTC
V: TRBV9; J: TRBJ2-2; size: few; D: TRBD2; CDR3: CASSVTAGGLRRPGELFF; DNA: TGTGCCAGCAGCGTAACAGCGGGAGGCCTCCGTCGGCCCGGGGAGCTGTTTTTT
V: TRBV7-9; J: TRBJ2-1; size: -; D: -; CDR3: CSSSLESGIRYNEQFF; DNA: TGTTCCAGCAGCTTAGAATCGGGGATCAGGTACAATGAGCAGTTCTTC
V: TRBV6-6; J: TRBJ1-3; size: -; D: -; CDR3: CASSFPTVYGNTIYF; DNA: TGTGCCAGCAGTTTCCCGACAGTCTACGGAAACACCATATATTTT
V: TRBV5-1; J: TRBJ2-7; size: few; D: -; CDR3: CASSLASTGPTSYEQYF; DNA: TGCGCCAGCAGCTTGGCCTCGACAGGACCCACCTCCTACGAGCAGTACTTC
V: TRBV7-9; J: TRBJ2-7; size: -; D: TRBD1; CDR3: CASSLVGTGVYEQYF; DNA: TGTGCCAGCAGCTTAGTTGGGACAGGCGTCTACGAGCAGTACTTC
V: TRBV5-1; J: TRBJ1-5; size: -; D: -; CDR3: CASSLDINQPQHF; DNA: TGCGCCAGCAGCTTGGACATAAATCAGCCCCAGCATTTT
V: TRBV9; J: TRBJ2-1; size: -; D: TRBD2; CDR3: CASSVLAGAGNEQFF; DNA: TGTGCCAGCAGCGTACTAGCGGGAGCTGGGAATGAGCAGTTCTTC
V: TRBV2; J: TRBJ1-2; size: -; D: TRBD1; CDR3: CASRAGQGANYGYTF; DNA: TGTGCCAGCAGGGCCGGACAGGGGGCTAACTATGGCTACACCTTC
V: TRBV9; J: TRBJ2-2; size: -; D: -; CDR3: CASSAQGGGELFF; DNA: TGTGCCAGCAGCGCACAGGGCGGCGGGGAGCTGTTTTTT
V: TRBV6-4; J: TRBJ1-2; size: medium-sized; D: TRBD1; CDR3: CASSDSGQGGYTF; DNA: TGTGCCAGCAGTGATTCGGGACAGGGTGGCTACACCTTC
V: TRBV28; J: TRBJ2-7; size: -; D: -; CDR3: CASSAGLWGLTHYEQYF; DNA: TGTGCCAGCAGCGCGGGGTTATGGGGCCTAACACACTACGAGCAGTACTTC
V: TRBV19; J: TRBJ2-3; size: -; D: -; CDR3: CASSIREHTDTQYF; DNA: TGTGCCAGTAGTATCAGGGAACACACAGATACGCAGTATTTT
V: TRBV7-8; J: TRBJ2-7; size: few; D: TRBD2; CDR3: CASSLDVAGAYEQYF; DNA: TGTGCCAGCAGCTTAGACGTAGCGGGAGCCTACGAGCAGTACTTC
V: TRBV27; J: TRBJ2-7; size: -; D: TRBD1; CDR3: CASSLRTGAYEQYF; DNA: TGTGCCAGCAGTTTAAGGACAGGGGCCTACGAGCAGTACTTC
V: TRBV18; J: TRBJ2-7; size: -; D: -; CDR3: CASSPPGTPFYEQYF; DNA: TGTGCCAGCTCACCCCCCGGGACACCTTTCTACGAGCAGTACTTC
V: TRBV5-5; J: TRBJ2-7; size: -; D: -; CDR3: CASSLYGQPSYEQYF; DNA: TGTGCCAGCAGCTTGTATGGACAGCCCTCCTACGAGCAGTACTTC
V: TRBV7-6; J: TRBJ2-1; size: -; D: TRBD2; CDR3: CASSLSGSSYNEQFF; DNA: TGTGCCAGCAGCCTGAGCGGGAGTTCCTACAATGAGCAGTTCTTC
V: TRBV28; J: TRBJ1-5; size: -; D: -; CDR3: CASSTGISNQPQHF; DNA: TGTGCCAGCAGTACCGGGATTAGCAATCAGCCCCAGCATTTT
V: TRBV5-1; J: TRBJ2-1; size: -; D: -; CDR3: CASSLILTKALPIGNNEQFF; DNA: TGCGCCAGCAGCTTAATCCTGACTAAGGCCTTACCAATAGGAAACAATGAGCAGTTCTTC
V: TRBV18; J: TRBJ1-5; size: -; D: -; CDR3: CASSPGGGASNQPQHF; DNA: TGTGCCAGCTCACCTGGCGGCGGCGCTAGCAATCAGCCCCAGCATTTT
V: TRBV11-2; J: TRBJ2-1; size: -; D: TRBD2; CDR3: CASSFLAGGNEQFF; DNA: TGTGCCAGCAGCTTTCTAGCGGGGGGGAATGAGCAGTTCTTC
V: TRBV18; J: TRBJ1-2; size: once; D: -; CDR3: CASSPKDQGGYGYTF; DNA: TGTGCCAGCTCACCAAAAGATCAGGGTGGCTATGGCTACACCTTC
V: TRBV5-4; J: TRBJ2-3; size: once; D: TRBD2; CDR3: CASTAGGTDTQYF; DNA: TGTGCCAGCACAGCGGGAGGGACAGATACGCAGTATTTT
V: TRBV10-1; J: TRBJ2-7; size: -; D: TRBD2; CDR3: CASSEFGLAGESYEQYF; DNA: TGCGCCAGCAGTGAGTTCGGACTAGCGGGAGAAAGCTACGAGCAGTACTTC
V: TRBV7-9; J: TRBJ2-5; size: -; D: TRBD2; CDR3: CASSSLPGLAGEETQYF; DNA: TGTGCCAGCAGCTCCCTCCCCGGACTAGCGGGAGAAGAGACCCAGTACTTC
V: TRBV28; J: TRBJ1-1; size: -; D: -; CDR3: CASSLSRGKAFF; DNA: TGTGCCAGCAGTTTAAGTCGGGGGAAAGCTTTCTTT
V: TRBV6-1; J: TRBJ2-1; size: -; D: TRBD2; CDR3: CASTFTSGGYNEQFF; DNA: TGTGCCAGCACCTTTACTAGCGGGGGTTACAATGAGCAGTTCTTC
V: TRBV11-2; J: TRBJ2-1; size: -; D: -; CDR3: CASSSGTISSYNEQFF; DNA: TGTGCCAGCAGCAGCGGGACAATAAGCTCCTACAATGAGCAGTTCTTC
V: TRBV19; J: TRBJ2-5; size: -; D: TRBD2; CDR3: CASSIALAGVETQYF; DNA: TGTGCCAGTAGTATCGCCTTAGCGGGAGTTGAGACCCAGTACTTC
V: TRBV30; J: TRBJ1-2; size: -; D: -; CDR3: CAWEHGKAPYGYTF; DNA: TGTGCCTGGGAGCACGGGAAAGCCCCCTATGGCTACACCTTC
V: TRBV7-9; J: TRBJ2-6; size: -; D: -; CDR3: CATSGAPAGANVLTF; DNA: TGTGCCACCTCAGGGGCTCCGGCTGGGGCCAACGTCCTGACTTTC
V: TRBV6-5; J: TRBJ2-7; size: -; D: -; CDR3: CASSYRWEYEQYF; DNA: TGTGCCAGCAGTTACCGATGGGAGTACGAGCAGTACTTC
V: TRBV5-1; J: TRBJ1-2; size: -; D: -; CDR3: CASSSRQNLNYGYTF; DNA: TGCGCCAGCAGCTCCCGACAGAACCTTAACTATGGCTACACCTTC
V: TRBV6-5; J: TRBJ1-6; size: -; D: -; CDR3: CASGRMEYNSPLHF; DNA: TGTGCCAGCGGTCGAATGGAGTATAATTCACCCCTCCACTTT
V: TRBV25-1; J: TRBJ2-7; size: once; D: TRBD1; CDR3: CASSGLGTVNEQYF; DNA: TGTGCCAGCAGTGGGCTAGGGACAGTCAACGAGCAGTACTTC
V: TRBV7-3; J: TRBJ1-5; size: -; D: TRBD1; CDR3: CASSFDRGQPQHF; DNA: TGTGCCAGCAGCTTTGACAGGGGACAGCCCCAGCATTTT
V: TRBV9; J: TRBJ2-2; size: -; D: TRBD2; CDR3: CASSVAAGGNTGELFF; DNA: TGTGCCAGCAGCGTAGCAGCGGGAGGGAACACCGGGGAGCTGTTTTTT
V: TRBV28; J: TRBJ2-1; size: once; D: TRBD2; CDR3: CASSTNSGGNEQFF; DNA: TGTGCCAGCAGTACCAACAGCGGGGGCAATGAGCAGTTCTTC
V: TRBV18; J: TRBJ2-1; size: -; D: -; CDR3: CASSRTDRYNEQFF; DNA: TGTGCCAGCTCACGCACCGACAGATACAATGAGCAGTTCTTC
V: TRBV5-5; J: TRBJ1-5; size: once; D: TRBD1; CDR3: CASSFGDRESQPQHF; DNA: TGTGCCAGCAGCTTTGGGGACAGGGAGAGTCAGCCCCAGCATTTT
V: TRBV28; J: TRBJ1-2; size: -; D: -; CDR3: CASSPLQVPGYTF; DNA: TGTGCCAGCAGCCCCCTGCAGGTGCCTGGCTACACCTTC
V: TRBV5-6; J: TRBJ2-5; size: -; D: TRBD2; CDR3: CASSLRTSGKVQETQYF; DNA: TGTGCCAGCAGCCTCAGGACTAGCGGGAAGGTCCAAGAGACCCAGTACTTC